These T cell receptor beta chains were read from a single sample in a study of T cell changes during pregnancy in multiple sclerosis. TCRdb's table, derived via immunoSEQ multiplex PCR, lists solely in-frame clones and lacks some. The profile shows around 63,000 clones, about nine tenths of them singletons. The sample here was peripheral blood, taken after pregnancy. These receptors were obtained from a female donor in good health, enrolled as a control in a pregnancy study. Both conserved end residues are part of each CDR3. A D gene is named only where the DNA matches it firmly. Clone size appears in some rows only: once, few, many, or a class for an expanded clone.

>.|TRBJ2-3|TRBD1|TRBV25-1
CASSESRGLGTDTQYF
TGTGCCAGCAGTGAATCCAGGGGGCTGGGCACAGATACGCAGTATTTT
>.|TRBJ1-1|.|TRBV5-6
CASSQGNSNTEAFF
TGTGCCAGCAGCCAGGGAAACTCAAACACTGAAGCTTTCTTT
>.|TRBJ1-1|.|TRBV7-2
CASSQRGGAAEAFF
TGTGCCAGCAGCCAACGGGGGGGGGCTGCTGAAGCTTTCTTT
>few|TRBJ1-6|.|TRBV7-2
CASSLNRDSPLHF
TGTGCCAGCAGCTTAAACAGGGACTCACCCCTCCACTTT
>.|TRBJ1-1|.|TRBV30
CARGAGDTEAFF
TGTGCCCGAGGGGCAGGGGACACTGAAGCTTTCTTT
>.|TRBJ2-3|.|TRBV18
CASSPGQLDTDTQYF
TGTGCCAGCTCACCCGGACAGTTGGATACAGATACGCAGTATTTT
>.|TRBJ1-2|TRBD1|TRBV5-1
CASSLNAGTGAFGYTF
TGCGCCAGCAGCTTGAATGCCGGGACAGGGGCCTTTGGCTACACCTTC
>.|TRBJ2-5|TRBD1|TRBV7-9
CASSPPGQVRETQYF
TGTGCCAGCAGCCCCCCTGGACAGGTCCGGGAGACCCAGTACTTC
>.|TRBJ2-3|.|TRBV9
CASSVGAATDTQYF
TGTGCCAGCAGCGTAGGAGCAGCGACAGATACGCAGTATTTT
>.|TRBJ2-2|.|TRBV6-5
CASSLPGTGELFF
TGTGCCAGCAGTCTCCCGGGGACCGGGGAGCTGTTTTTT
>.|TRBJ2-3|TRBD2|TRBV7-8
CASSFRAGGLTSTDTQYF
TGTGCCAGCAGCTTCCGAGCGGGGGGTCTGACTAGCACAGATACGCAGTATTTT
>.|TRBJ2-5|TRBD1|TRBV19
CASSPGQGNPQETQYF
TGTGCCAGTAGTCCCGGACAGGGTAACCCCCAAGAGACCCAGTACTTC
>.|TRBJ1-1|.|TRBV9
CASSGGLGVNTEAFF
TGTGCCAGCAGCGGCGGGCTTGGGGTCAACACTGAAGCTTTCTTT
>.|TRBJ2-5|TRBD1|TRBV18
CASSETGGHETQYF
TGTGCCAGCTCGGAGACAGGGGGCCACGAGACCCAGTACTTC
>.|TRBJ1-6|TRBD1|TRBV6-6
CASSYSTGDSPLHF
TGTGCCAGCAGTTACTCGACAGGGGACTCACCCCTCCACTTT
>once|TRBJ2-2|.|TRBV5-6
CASSSQGVTGELFF
TGTGCCAGCAGCTCACAAGGGGTAACCGGGGAGCTGTTTTTT
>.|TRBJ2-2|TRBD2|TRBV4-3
CASSQDMGTSGPTGELFF
TGCGCCAGCAGCCAAGATATGGGGACTAGCGGTCCCACCGGGGAGCTGTTTTTT
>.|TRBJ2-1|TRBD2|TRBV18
CASSPFITSGSYNEQFF
TGTGCCAGCTCACCATTCATTACTAGCGGGTCATACAATGAGCAGTTCTTC
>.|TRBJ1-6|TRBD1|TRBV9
CASSVAGTGDSPLHF
TGTGCCAGCAGCGTAGCTGGGACAGGGGATTCACCCCTCCACTTT
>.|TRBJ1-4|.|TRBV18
CASSRGQTQTNEKLFF
TGTGCCAGCTCACGGGGACAAACTCAAACTAATGAAAAACTGTTTTTT
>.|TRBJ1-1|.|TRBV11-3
CASSLGNSKFGVQGNTEAFF
TGTGCCAGCAGCTTAGGTAATTCAAAGTTTGGGGTTCAGGGGAACACTGAAGCTTTCTTT
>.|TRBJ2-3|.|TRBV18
CASSPPSGTDTQYF
TGTGCCAGCTCCCCTCCCTCAGGCACAGATACGCAGTATTTT
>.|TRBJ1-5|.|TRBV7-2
CASSLRGDQPQHF
TGTGCCAGCAGCTTACGGGGGGATCAGCCCCAGCATTTT
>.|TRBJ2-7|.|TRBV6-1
CASSEASGQYEQYF
TGTGCCAGCAGTGAAGCCAGCGGCCAATACGAGCAGTACTTC
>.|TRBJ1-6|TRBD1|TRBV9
CASSVRQGNNSPLHF
TGTGCCAGCAGCGTACGACAGGGAAATAATTCACCCCTCCACTTT
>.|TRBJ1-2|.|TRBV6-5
CASSYSSRGPYGYTF
TGTGCCAGCAGTTACTCGAGTAGGGGCCCCTATGGCTACACCTTC
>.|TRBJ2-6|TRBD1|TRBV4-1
CASSYRRTGGSGANVLTF
TGCGCCAGCAGCTATCGAAGGACAGGGGGCTCTGGGGCCAACGTCCTGACTTTC
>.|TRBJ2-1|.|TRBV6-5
CASSLRSLGYNEQFF
TGTGCCAGCAGTTTGAGGAGTTTGGGTTACAATGAGCAGTTCTTC
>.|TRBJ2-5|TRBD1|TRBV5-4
CASSLGQGQETQYF
TGTGCCAGCAGCCTAGGACAGGGACAAGAGACCCAGTACTTC
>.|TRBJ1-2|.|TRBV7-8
CASSLKAGVSYGYTF
TGTGCCAGCAGCTTAAAGGCAGGGGTCAGCTATGGCTACACCTTC
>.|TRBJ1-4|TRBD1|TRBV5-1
CASSLEWGQSNEKLFF
TGCGCCAGCAGCTTGGAATGGGGACAGTCGAATGAAAAACTGTTTTTT
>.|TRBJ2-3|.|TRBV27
CASSSEDTQYF
TGTGCCAGCAGTTCGGAGGATACGCAGTATTTT
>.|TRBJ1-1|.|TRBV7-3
CASSLNVREGAFF
TGTGCCAGCAGCTTAAATGTCCGGGAAGGGGCTTTCTTT
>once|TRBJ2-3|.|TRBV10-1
CASKGTGRSTDTQYF
TGCGCCAGCAAAGGAACCGGGAGAAGCACAGATACGCAGTATTTT
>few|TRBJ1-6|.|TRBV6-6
CASREGTHAQHF
TGTGCCAGCAGGGAGGGGACTCACGCCCAGCACTTT
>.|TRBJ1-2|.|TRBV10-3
CAISELGQTYGYTF
TGTGCCATCAGTGAGTTGGGGCAAACCTATGGCTACACCTTC
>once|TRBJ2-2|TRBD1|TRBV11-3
CASSRQGPTTGELFF
TGTGCCAGCAGCCGACAGGGACCAACCACCGGGGAGCTGTTTTTT
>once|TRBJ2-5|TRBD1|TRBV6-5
CASSRTGVLGETQYF
TGTGCCAGCAGTCGTACAGGGGTTTTGGGGGAGACCCAGTACTTC
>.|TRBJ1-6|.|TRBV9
CASSETGNSPLHF
TGTGCCAGCAGTGAGACGGGGAATTCACCCCTCCACTTT
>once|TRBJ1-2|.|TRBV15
CATSEEGGRGGYTF
TGTGCCACCAGCGAGGAGGGGGGGAGGGGTGGCTACACCTTC
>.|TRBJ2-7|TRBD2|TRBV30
CAWRVRGGYEQYF
TGTGCCTGGAGAGTACGGGGGGGCTACGAGCAGTACTTC
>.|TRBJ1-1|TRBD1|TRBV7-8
CASRGQEVNTEAFF
TGTGCCAGCAGAGGACAGGAGGTGAACACTGAAGCTTTCTTT
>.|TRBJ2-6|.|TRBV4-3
CASSPSRTSGANVLTF
TGCGCCAGCAGCCCCTCGAGAACCTCTGGGGCCAACGTCCTGACTTTC
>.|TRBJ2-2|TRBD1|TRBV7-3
CASSLTGTAGELFF
TGTGCCAGCAGCTTAACTGGGACAGCCGGGGAGCTGTTTTTT
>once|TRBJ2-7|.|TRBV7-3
CASTTRGEQYF
TGTGCCAGCACCACAAGGGGCGAGCAGTACTTC
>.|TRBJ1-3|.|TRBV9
CASSPIPGLSSGNTIYF
TGTGCCAGCAGCCCGATCCCGGGACTTAGCTCTGGAAACACCATATATTTT
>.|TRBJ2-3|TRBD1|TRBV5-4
CASSLRQGVGDTQYF
TGTGCCAGCAGCTTAAGACAGGGAGTTGGAGATACGCAGTATTTT
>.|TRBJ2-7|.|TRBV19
CASSPVNRAGGYEQYF
TGTGCCAGTAGTCCTGTAAACAGGGCTGGGGGCTACGAGCAGTACTTC
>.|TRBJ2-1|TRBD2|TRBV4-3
CASSHIAGDYNEQFF
TGCGCCAGCAGCCACATAGCGGGGGATTACAATGAGCAGTTCTTC
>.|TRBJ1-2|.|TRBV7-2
CASSLGVIANYGYTF
TGTGCCAGCAGCTTAGGTGTGATAGCTAACTATGGCTACACCTTC
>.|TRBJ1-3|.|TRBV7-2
CASSPTGGSGNTIYF
TGTGCCAGCAGCCCCACCGGGGGTTCAGGAAACACCATATATTTT
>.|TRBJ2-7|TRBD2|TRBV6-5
CASSYSKRGVYEQYF
TGTGCCAGCAGTTACTCGAAGCGGGGAGTCTACGAGCAGTACTTC
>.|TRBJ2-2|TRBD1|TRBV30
CAWREPGQLNTGELFF
TGTGCCTGGAGGGAACCGGGACAGCTGAACACCGGGGAGCTGTTTTTT
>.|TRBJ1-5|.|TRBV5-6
CASSLAAGSNQPQHF
TGTGCCAGCAGCTTGGCCGCGGGGAGCAATCAGCCCCAGCATTTT